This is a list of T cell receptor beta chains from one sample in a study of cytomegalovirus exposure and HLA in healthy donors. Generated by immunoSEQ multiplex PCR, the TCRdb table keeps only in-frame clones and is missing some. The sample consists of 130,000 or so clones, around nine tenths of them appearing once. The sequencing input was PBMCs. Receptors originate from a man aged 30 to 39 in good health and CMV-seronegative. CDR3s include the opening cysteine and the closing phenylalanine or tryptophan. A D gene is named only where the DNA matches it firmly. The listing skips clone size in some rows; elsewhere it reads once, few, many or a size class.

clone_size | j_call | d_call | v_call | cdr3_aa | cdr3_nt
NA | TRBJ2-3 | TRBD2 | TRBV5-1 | CASSWTGGSDTQYF | TGCGCCAGCAGCTGGACGGGAGGTAGTGATACGCAGTATTTT
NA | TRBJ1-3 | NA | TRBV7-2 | CASSAWTAPGNTIYF | TGTGCCAGCAGCGCCTGGACAGCTCCTGGAAACACCATATATTTT
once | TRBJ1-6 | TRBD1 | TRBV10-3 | CAISELETGNSPLHF | TGTGCCATCAGTGAGTTGGAGACAGGGAATTCACCCCTCCACTTT
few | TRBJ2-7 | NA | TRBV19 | CASSIRDSVREQYF | TGTGCCAGTAGTATTAGAGACTCCGTGCGGGAGCAGTACTTC
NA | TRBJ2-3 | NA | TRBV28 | CASSPMGRPQYF | TGTGCCAGCTCCCCCATGGGCAGGCCGCAGTATTTT
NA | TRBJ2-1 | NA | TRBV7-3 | CASSFGLYNEQFF | TGTGCCAGCAGCTTCGGACTATACAATGAGCAGTTCTTC
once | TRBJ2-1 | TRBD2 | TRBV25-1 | CASSESLAGAYNEQFF | TGTGCCAGCAGTGAATCCCTAGCGGGGGCCTACAATGAGCAGTTCTTC
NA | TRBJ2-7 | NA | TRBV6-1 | CASSEPRLGGGAYEQYF | TGTGCCAGCAGTGAACCCAGGTTAGGGGGGGGTGCCTACGAGCAGTACTTC
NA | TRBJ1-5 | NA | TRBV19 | CASRVGIGNQPQHF | TGTGCCAGCAGGGTGGGCATAGGAAATCAGCCCCAGCATTTT
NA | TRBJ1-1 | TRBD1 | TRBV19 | CASRTTGTHAEAFF | TGTGCCAGTAGAACGACAGGGACTCACGCTGAAGCTTTCTTT
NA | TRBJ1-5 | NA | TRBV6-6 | CASSWRGLNQPQHF | TGTGCCAGCAGTTGGAGGGGTCTGAATCAGCCCCAGCATTTT
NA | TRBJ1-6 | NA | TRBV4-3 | CASSQRPGQLNSPLHF | TGCGCCAGCAGCCAAAGACCCGGACAGCTTAATTCACCCCTCCACTTT
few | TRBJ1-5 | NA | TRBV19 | CASSLGAVGNQPQHF | TGTGCCAGTAGCTTAGGGGCGGTGGGCAATCAGCCCCAGCATTTT
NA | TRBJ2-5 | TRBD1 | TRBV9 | CASSKVGQGGSAQETQYF | TGTGCCAGCAGCAAAGTGGGACAGGGGGGATCGGCACAAGAGACCCAGTACTTC
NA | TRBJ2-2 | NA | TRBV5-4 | CASSQEPGELNTGELFF | TGTGCCAGCAGCCAAGAGCCAGGGGAACTGAACACCGGGGAGCTGTTTTTT
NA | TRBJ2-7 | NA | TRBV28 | CATEEGGRSYEQYF | TGTGCCACCGAGGAGGGGGGGCGATCCTACGAGCAGTACTTC
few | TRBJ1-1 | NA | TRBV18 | CASSPASGGTEAFF | TGTGCCAGCTCACCAGCGTCGGGGGGGACTGAAGCTTTCTTT
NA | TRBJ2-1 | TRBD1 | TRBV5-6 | CASSLFTGESYNEQFF | TGTGCCAGCAGCTTATTTACAGGGGAATCCTACAATGAGCAGTTCTTC
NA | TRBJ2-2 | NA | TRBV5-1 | CASSLDGKNTGELFF | TGCGCCAGCAGCTTGGACGGGAAGAACACCGGGGAGCTGTTTTTT
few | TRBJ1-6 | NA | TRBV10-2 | CASSEGGSSSPLHF | TGCGCCAGCAGTGAGGGGGGGTCTTCATCCCCCCTCCACTTT
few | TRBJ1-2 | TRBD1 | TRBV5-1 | CASSLGTDYGYTF | TGCGCCAGCAGCTTAGGGACAGACTATGGCTACACCTTC
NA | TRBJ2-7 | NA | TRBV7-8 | CASSSQGGGYEQYF | TGTGCCAGCAGCTCCCAGGGAGGGGGCTACGAGCAGTACTTC
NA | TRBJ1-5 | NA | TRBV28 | CASSEANQPQHF | TGTGCCAGCAGTGAGGCGAATCAGCCCCAGCATTTT
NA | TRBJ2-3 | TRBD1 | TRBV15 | CATSRDRTGGTDTQYF | TGTGCCACCAGCAGAGATCGAACAGGGGGCACAGATACGCAGTATTTT
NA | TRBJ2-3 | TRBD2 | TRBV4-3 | CASSLPTSGGADTQYF | TGCGCCAGCAGCCTCCCGACTAGCGGGGGGGCAGATACGCAGTATTTT
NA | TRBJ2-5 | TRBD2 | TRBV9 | CASSPGLAGETQYF | TGTGCCAGCAGCCCCGGGCTAGCGGGAGAGACCCAGTACTTC
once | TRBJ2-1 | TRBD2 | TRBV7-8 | CASSLGLAGRIEQFF | TGTGCCAGCAGCTTAGGACTAGCGGGCCGGATTGAGCAGTTCTTC
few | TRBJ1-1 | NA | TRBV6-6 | CASSYSRGEAAEAFF | TGTGCCAGCAGTTACTCGCGGGGAGAGGCGGCTGAAGCTTTCTTT
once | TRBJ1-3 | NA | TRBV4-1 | CASSQVGGKGNTIYF | TGCGCCAGCAGCCAAGTCGGAGGGAAAGGAAACACCATATATTTT
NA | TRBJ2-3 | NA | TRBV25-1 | CASMDQESLLSTDTQYF | TGTGCCAGCATGGATCAGGAATCTCTCCTTAGCACAGATACGCAGTATTTT